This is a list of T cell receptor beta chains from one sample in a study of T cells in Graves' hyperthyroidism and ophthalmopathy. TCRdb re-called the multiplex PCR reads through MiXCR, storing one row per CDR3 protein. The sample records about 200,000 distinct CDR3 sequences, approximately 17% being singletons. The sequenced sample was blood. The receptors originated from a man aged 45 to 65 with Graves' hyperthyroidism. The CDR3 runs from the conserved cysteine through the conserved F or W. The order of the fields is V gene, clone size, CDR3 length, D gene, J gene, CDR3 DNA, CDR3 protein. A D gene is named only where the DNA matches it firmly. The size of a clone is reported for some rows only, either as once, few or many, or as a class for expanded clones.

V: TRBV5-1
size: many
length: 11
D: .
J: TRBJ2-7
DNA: TGCGCCAGCAGCCAGGGTTCCGAGCAGTACTTC
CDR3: CASSQGSEQYF

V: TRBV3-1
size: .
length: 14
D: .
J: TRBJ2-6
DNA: TGTGCCAGCAGCCAAGATACTGGGGCCAACGTCCTGACTTTC
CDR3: CASSQDTGANVLTF

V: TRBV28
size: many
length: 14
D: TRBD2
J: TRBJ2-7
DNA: TGTGCCAGCAGTGCCCCGGGGGGAGGGCGCGAGCAGTACTTC
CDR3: CASSAPGGGREQYF

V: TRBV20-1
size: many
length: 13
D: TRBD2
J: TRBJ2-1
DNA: TGCAGCACCACTAGCGGAATCTACAATGAGCAGTTCTTC
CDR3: CSTTSGIYNEQFF

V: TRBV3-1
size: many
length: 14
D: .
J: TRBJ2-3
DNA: TGTGCCAGCAGCCAAGGGATTGGGGCAGATACGCAGTATTTT
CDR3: CASSQGIGADTQYF

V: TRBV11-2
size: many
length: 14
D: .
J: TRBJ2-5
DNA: TGTGCCAGCAGCTTAGGGCCATCTCAAGAGACCCAGTACTTC
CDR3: CASSLGPSQETQYF

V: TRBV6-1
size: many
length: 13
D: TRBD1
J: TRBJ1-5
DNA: TGTGCCAGCAGTTTTACAGGGGGTCAGCCCCAGCATTTT
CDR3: CASSFTGGQPQHF

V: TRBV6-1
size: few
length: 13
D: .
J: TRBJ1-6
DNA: TGTGCCAGCAGCCCCGGGTCGGTTTCACCCCTCCACTTT
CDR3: CASSPGSVSPLHF

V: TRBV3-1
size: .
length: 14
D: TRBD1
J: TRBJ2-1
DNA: TGTGCCAGCAGCCCGGACAGGTACTACAATGAGCAGTTCTTC
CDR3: CASSPDRYYNEQFF

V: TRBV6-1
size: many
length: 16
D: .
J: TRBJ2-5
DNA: TGTGCCAGCAGTGAATTGTATGCCCCAGGGCAAGAGACCCAGTACTTC
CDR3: CASSELYAPGQETQYF

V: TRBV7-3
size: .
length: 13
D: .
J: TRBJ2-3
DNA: TGTGCCAGCAGCTCAAACTTTTTGGATACGCAGTATTTT
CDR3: CASSSNFLDTQYF

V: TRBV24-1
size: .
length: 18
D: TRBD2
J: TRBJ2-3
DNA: TGTGCCACCAGTGATTTCCCCGCTAGCGGGAGTCGAGGGGATACGCAGTATTTT
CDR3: CATSDFPASGSRGDTQYF

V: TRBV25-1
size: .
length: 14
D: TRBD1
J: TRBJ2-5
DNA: TGTGCCAGCAGTGCCCCCAGGGGGCAAGAGACCCAGTACTTC
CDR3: CASSAPRGQETQYF

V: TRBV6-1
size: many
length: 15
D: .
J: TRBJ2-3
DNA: TGTGCCAGCAGGGGATTAGCAGACCCAACAGATACGCAGTATTTT
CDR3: CASRGLADPTDTQYF

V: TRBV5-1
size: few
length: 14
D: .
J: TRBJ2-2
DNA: TGCGCCAGCAGCTCCATCCAAGGGGCCGGGGAGCTGTTTTTT
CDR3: CASSSIQGAGELFF

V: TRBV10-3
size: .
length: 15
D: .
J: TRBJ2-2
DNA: TGTGCCATCAGTGAGTCAGGGGGAGAGACCGGGGAGCTGTTTTTT
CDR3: CAISESGGETGELFF

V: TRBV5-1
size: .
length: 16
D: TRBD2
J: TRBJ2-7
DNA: TGCGCCAGCAGCTTGGGCCCCGGACTAGCGGGAGGTGAGCAGTACTTC
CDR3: CASSLGPGLAGGEQYF

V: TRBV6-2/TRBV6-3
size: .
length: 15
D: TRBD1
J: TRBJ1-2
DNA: TGTGCCAGCAGGCGGACAGGGGAAAGTGCCTATGGCTACACCTTC
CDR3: CASRRTGESAYGYTF

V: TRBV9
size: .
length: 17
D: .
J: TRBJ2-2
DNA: TGTGCCAGCAGCGCCGCTCCGGCGCCCGTTGTCGCCGGGGAGCTGTTTTTT
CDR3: CASSAAPAPVVAGELFF

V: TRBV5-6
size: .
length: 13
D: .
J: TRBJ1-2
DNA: TGTGCCAGCAGCTTAAGCAGGGCCTATGGCTACACCTTC
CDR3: CASSLSRAYGYTF

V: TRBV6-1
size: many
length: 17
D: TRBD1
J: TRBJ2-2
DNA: TGTGCCAGCAGCTTACCTACAGGGGCTGGGTACCCCGGGGAGCTGTTTTTT
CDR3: CASSLPTGAGYPGELFF

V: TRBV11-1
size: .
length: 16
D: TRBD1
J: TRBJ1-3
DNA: TGTGCCAGCAGCTTGGGAGGGGGCCACTCTGGAAACACCATATATTTT
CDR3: CASSLGGGHSGNTIYF

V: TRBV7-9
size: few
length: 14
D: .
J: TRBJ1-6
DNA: TGTGCCAGCAGCTTAGAAGGGTTGAATTCACCCCTCCACTTT
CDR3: CASSLEGLNSPLHF

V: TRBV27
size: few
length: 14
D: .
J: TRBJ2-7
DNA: TGTGCCAGCAGTTTATTAATGAGTTCTCGCGAGCAGTACTTC
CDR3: CASSLLMSSREQYF

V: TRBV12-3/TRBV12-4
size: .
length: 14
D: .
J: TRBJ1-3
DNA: TGTGCCGTCAGGCGGGGCCTCTCTGGAAACACCATATATTTT
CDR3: CAVRRGLSGNTIYF

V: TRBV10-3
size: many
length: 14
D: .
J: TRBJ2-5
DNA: TGTGCCATCAGTGTCGGAGGGGGCGCAGAGACCCAGTACTTC
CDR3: CAISVGGGAETQYF

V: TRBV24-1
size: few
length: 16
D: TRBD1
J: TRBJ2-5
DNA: TGTGCCACCAGTGACCCTGGGACAGGGGTCCAAGAGACCCAGTACTTC
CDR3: CATSDPGTGVQETQYF

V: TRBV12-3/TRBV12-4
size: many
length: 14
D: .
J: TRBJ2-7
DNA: TGTGCCAGCAGTTCGACTGGGCGAGGGGGGGAGCAGTACTTC
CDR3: CASSSTGRGGEQYF

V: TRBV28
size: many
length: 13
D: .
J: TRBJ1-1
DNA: TGTGCCAGCAGCCCGCCGAGGGACACTGAAGCTTTCTTT
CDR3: CASSPPRDTEAFF